This TCR beta chain was sequenced in a study of cytomegalovirus exposure and HLA in healthy donors. Study context: According to later analysis, the same platform produced the 120 validation and 666 first-cohort repertoires.

Note on this clone: Its antigen is unidentified.

Whole-study findings and limits: The study flagged some 170 TCR beta chains as cytomegalovirus-associated. In vitro assays verified that three CMV-associated chains recognized CMV antigens specifically. The finding came from a later analysis; first-cohort TCR clusters tended to co-occur in the roughly 120 validation repertoires.

This CDR3 contains 13 residues. CDR1 and CDR2 (germline): SGHTA, FQGNSA. Trimming removed 8 bases at V and 2 bases at J, with 10 bases between. The method was immunoSEQ multiplex PCR; TCRdb's version includes in-frame clones alone and lacks a portion of them. The sample consists of about 120,000 clones, nearly 90% of them appearing once. V is TRBV7-2 and J is TRBJ1-5; D uncertain. Sample: PBMCs. The sequence came from a woman aged 18 to 35 in good health and CMV-seronegative. CDR3 DNA: TGTGCCAGCCAAGAGCAGGGCAATCAGCCCCAGCATTTT. Translated: CASQEQGNQPQHF.